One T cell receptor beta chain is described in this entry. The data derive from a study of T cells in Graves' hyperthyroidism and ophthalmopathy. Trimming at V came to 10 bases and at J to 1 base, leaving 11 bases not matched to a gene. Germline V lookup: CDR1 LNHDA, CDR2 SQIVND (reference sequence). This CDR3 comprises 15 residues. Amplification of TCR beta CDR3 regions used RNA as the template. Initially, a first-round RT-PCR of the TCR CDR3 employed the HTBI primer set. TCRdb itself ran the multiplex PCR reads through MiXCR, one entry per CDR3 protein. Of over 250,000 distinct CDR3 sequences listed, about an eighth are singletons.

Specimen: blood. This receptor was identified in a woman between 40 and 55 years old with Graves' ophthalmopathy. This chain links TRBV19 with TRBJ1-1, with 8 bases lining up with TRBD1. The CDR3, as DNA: TGTGCCACCCACCTAGGACAGGGCGGGAACACTGAAGCTTTCTTT. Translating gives CATHLGQGGNTEAFF.